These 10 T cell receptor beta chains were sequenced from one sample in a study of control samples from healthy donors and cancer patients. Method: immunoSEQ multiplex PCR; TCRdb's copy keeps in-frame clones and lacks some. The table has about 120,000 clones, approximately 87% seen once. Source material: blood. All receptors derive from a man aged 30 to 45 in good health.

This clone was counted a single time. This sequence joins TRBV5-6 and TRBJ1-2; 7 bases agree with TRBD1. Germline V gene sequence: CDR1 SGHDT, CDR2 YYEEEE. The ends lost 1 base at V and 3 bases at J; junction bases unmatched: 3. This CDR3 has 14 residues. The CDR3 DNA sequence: TGTGCCAGCAGCTTGAGGGGGCATCACTATGGCTACACCTTC. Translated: CASSLRGHHYGYTF.

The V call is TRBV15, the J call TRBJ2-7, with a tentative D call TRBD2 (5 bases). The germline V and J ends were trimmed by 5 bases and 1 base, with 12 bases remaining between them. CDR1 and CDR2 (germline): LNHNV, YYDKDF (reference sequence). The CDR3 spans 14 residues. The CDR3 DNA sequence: TGTGCCACCAGCCTCCCGAGGAGGTCCTACGAGCAGTACTTC. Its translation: CATSLPRRSYEQYF.

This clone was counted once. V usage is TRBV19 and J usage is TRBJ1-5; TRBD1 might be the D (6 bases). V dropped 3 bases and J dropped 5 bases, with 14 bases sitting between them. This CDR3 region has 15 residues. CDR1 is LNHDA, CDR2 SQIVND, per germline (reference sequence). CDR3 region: CASSIGGGRYQPQHF. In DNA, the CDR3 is TGTGCCAGTAGTATCGGGGGCGGGAGGTATCAGCCCCAGCATTTT.

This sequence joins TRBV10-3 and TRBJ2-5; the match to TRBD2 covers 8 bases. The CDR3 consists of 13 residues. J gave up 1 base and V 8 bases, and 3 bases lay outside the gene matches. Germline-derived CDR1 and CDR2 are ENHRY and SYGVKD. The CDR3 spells CAIREGSQETQYF. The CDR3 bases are TGTGCCATCCGGGAGGGATCCCAAGAGACCCAGTACTTC.

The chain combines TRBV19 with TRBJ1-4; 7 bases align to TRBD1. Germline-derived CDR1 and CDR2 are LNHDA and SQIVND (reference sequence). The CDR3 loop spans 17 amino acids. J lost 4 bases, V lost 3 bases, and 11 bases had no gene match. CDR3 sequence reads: CASSISGPGQSNEKLFF. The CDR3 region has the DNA TGTGCCAGTAGTATTTCGGGCCCGGGACAGAGTAATGAAAAACTGTTTTTT. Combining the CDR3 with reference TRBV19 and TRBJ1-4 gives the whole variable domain DGGITQSPKYLFRKEGQNVTLSCEQNLNHDAMYWYRQDPGQGLRLIYYSQIVNDFQKGDIAEGYSVSREKKESFPLTVTSAQKNPTAFYLCASSISGPGQSNEKLFFGSGTQLSVL.

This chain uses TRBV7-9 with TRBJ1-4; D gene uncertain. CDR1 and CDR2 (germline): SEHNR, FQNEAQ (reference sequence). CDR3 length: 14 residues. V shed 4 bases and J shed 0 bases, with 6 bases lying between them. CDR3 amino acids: CASSSDATNEKLFF. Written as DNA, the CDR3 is TGTGCCAGCAGCTCAGATGCAACTAATGAAAAACTGTTTTTT.

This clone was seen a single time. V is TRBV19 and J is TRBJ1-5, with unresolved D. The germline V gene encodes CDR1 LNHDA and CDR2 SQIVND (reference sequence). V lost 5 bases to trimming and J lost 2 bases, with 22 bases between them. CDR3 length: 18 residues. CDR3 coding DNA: TGTGCCAGTAGTGTGGCCGCAGTAGGGTCGATGCGCAATCAGCCCCAGCATTTT. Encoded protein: CASSVAAVGSMRNQPQHF.

The chain's CDR3 is CAISEGTGASNQPQHF. CDR3 nucleotide sequence: TGTGCCATCAGTGAAGGGACAGGCGCTAGCAATCAGCCCCAGCATTTT. The chain combines TRBV10-3 with TRBJ1-5, with TRBD1 identical over 8 bases. CDR3 length: 16 amino acids. V dropped 3 bases and J dropped 0; count of bases not matched to a gene: 4. Germline loops: CDR1 ENHRY, CDR2 SYGVKD.

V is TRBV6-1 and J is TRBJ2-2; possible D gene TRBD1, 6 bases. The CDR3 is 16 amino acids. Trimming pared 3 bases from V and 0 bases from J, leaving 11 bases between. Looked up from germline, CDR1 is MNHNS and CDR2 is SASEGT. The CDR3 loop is CASSDWTAPNTGELFF. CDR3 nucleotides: TGTGCCAGCAGTGACTGGACAGCCCCGAACACCGGGGAGCTGTTTTTT.

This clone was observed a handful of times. CDR3 in amino acids: CASSLPAGEAFF. CDR3 nucleotide sequence: TGTGCCAGCAGTTTACCGGCAGGTGAAGCTTTCTTT. The chain carries TRBV12-3 or TRBV12-4 and TRBJ1-1; D is unresolved. The CDR3 runs 12 residues. V lost 2 bases, J lost 7 bases, and 8 bases lay in between.